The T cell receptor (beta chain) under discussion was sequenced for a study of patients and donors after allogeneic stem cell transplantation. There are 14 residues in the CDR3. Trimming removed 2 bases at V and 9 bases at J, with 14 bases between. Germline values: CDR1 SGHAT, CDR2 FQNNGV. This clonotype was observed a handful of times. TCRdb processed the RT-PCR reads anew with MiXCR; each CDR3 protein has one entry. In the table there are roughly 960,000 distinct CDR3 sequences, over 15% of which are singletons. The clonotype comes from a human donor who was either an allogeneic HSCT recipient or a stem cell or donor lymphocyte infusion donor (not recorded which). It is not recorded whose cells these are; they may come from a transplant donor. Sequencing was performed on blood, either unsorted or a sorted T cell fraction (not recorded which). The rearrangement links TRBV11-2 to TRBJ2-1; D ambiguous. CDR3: CASSLPPTFGEQFF. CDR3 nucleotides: TGTGCCAGCAGCTTACCCCCTACGTTCGGTGAGCAGTTCTTC.